This T cell receptor (beta chain) was sequenced during a study of blood T cell repertoires in COVID-19 (dated by TCRdb to the early 2020s). For context, the study as a whole: The collaborator samples originated in the United States, Italy and Spain and spanned the acute and convalescent phases of COVID-19. The material from the prospective study consisted of cDNA or gDNA derived from T cells, B-cell-depleted T cells, or PBMCs. The dataset comprised deeply sampled blood TCRbeta repertoires from subjects exposed to, actively infected with, or recovered from COVID-19. The repertoires were released in a freely available public database meant as a resource for research on the immune response to SARS-CoV-2. Samples came from the ongoing ImmuneRACE study (first 160 participants) plus 1,254 subjects from 6 global collaborators. Nearly every sample came with metadata listing a de-identified subject ID, COVID-19 status, age in years and sex. Where HLA class I and class II types were available, the types were taken from metadata supplied by the sample provider, not from assay-based typing.

For this clone: There is no known antigen for this receptor. Base qualities are not provided; no much larger clone lies one nucleotide away.

The CDR3 measures 14 amino acids from cysteine to phenylalanine. Just CDR3 DNA is preserved here, 42 bases in frame from base 1. The germline V gene sets CDR1 to LGHNT and CDR2 to FRNRAP. Germline trimming: 6 bases from V, 5 bases from J; junction bases outside gene matches: 6. What the research found in general, with its limitations: The amount of clinical and demographic metadata varied by source and participant and was provided uncurated.

The immunoSEQ Assay, a bias-controlled multiplex PCR, was used to amplify TCRbeta CDR3 regions from genomic DNA. Per the source publication's procedure: Within the assay, amplification of reference gene primers was used to estimate how many nucleated cells each sample contained. Sequence reads were collapsed and filtered to measure the absolute abundance of every unique TCRbeta CDR3 rearrangement. Productive Simpson clonality was computed per sample as the square root of Simpson's diversity index over productive rearrangements. TCRdb stores this immuneACCESS table with in-frame sequences only. Part of the clones is absent; in the studies checked, under half of the shortfall reflects unresolved V genes, and no reason is known for the rest. V, J and clone size are those of that table, while D and trimming were read from the DNA. Counted in this sample were some 150,000 clones; 85% to 90% of them appeared once. Jointly, the top ten make up 9.5% to 13% of the sample.

In Seattle, one collaborating source enrolled patients while the infection was active and tracked those patients longitudinally over the course of disease. Collaborating institutions collected whole blood in K2EDTA tubes following their own protocols. For TCRbeta analysis, collaborators shipped samples as frozen whole blood, isolated PBMCs, or DNA extracted from either of those sample types. Sequenced: peripheral blood. The rearrangement combines TRBV12-5 with TRBJ1-4; 7 central nucleotides agree with TRBD1. This sequence was found in a woman aged 60-70 years with COVID-19, enrolled during active disease. The nucleotides read TGTGCTAGTGGACCAGGACAGGCCAATGAAAAACTGTTTTTT. This sequence encodes CASGPGQANEKLFF.